A selection of T cell receptor beta chains follows, all from one sample in a study of cytomegalovirus exposure and HLA in healthy donors. This table comes from immunoSEQ multiplex PCR, and its TCRdb copy is limited to in-frame clones, with some not included. Its listing shows approximately 110,000 clones. Sequencing was performed on PBMCs. The source of these receptors is a man over 45 in good health and CMV-seronegative. Each CDR3 is given with its conserved first and last residue. D genes are given only for firm matches.

len	v_gene	j_gene	d_gene	CDR3aa	CDR3nt
15	TRBV4-3	TRBJ2-7	NA	CASSHRGSTAYEQYF	TGCGCCAGCAGCCATAGGGGGTCTACTGCCTACGAGCAGTACTTC
14	TRBV9	TRBJ1-2	NA	CASSVEVGRYGYTF	TGTGCCAGCAGCGTAGAAGTAGGGAGGTACGGCTACACCTTC
14	TRBV25-1	TRBJ2-3	TRBD1	CASSDRGFTDTQYF	TGTGCCAGCAGCGACAGGGGCTTCACAGATACGCAGTATTTT
13	TRBV2	TRBJ1-1	TRBD1	CASQTGMNTEAFF	TGTGCCAGCCAGACAGGGATGAACACTGAAGCTTTCTTT
13	TRBV2	TRBJ1-1	NA	CASLRVENTEAFF	TGTGCCAGCTTGAGGGTCGAGAACACTGAAGCTTTCTTT
15	TRBV25-1	TRBJ2-1	NA	CASRPELAWGHEQFF	TGTGCCAGCAGACCCGAGCTTGCATGGGGGCATGAGCAGTTCTTC
15	TRBV28	TRBJ1-2	NA	CASSPYRDIVYGYTF	TGTGCCAGCAGCCCGTACAGGGACATCGTCTATGGCTACACCTTC
18	TRBV4-3	TRBJ2-6	NA	CASSQNSARESGANVLTF	TGCGCCAGCAGCCAAAATAGCGCGAGGGAGTCTGGGGCCAACGTCCTGACTTTC
14	TRBV7-9	TRBJ2-7	NA	CASSLDVSSYEQYF	TGTGCCAGCAGCTTAGATGTGAGCTCCTACGAGCAGTACTTC
12	TRBV2	TRBJ1-2	NA	CASNPPGYGYTF	TGTGCCAGCAACCCTCCCGGCTATGGCTACACCTTC
15	TRBV19	TRBJ1-2	TRBD1	CASTPDRTGAYGYTF	TGTGCCAGTACCCCAGACCGGACAGGGGCCTATGGCTACACCTTC
15	TRBV25-1	TRBJ1-1	NA	CASSETARWGAEAFF	TGTGCCAGCAGTGAAACCGCCCGGTGGGGCGCTGAAGCTTTCTTT
14	TRBV5-1	TRBJ1-1	NA	CASGRRGADTEAFF	TGCGCCAGCGGGCGACGGGGGGCTGACACTGAAGCTTTCTTT
13	TRBV30	TRBJ1-5	NA	CAWSGAGNQPQHF	TGTGCCTGGAGTGGGGCGGGAAATCAGCCCCAGCATTTT
15	TRBV5-1	TRBJ1-1	TRBD1	CASSDIGQGNTEAFF	TGCGCCAGCAGCGATATCGGACAGGGGAACACTGAAGCTTTCTTT
16	TRBV13	TRBJ1-6	TRBD1	CASSPAGTGYNSPLHF	TGTGCCAGCAGCCCCGCTGGGACAGGGTATAATTCACCCCTCCACTTT
13	TRBV27	TRBJ1-2	NA	CASSYRGNYGYTF	TGTGCCAGCAGTTATCGGGGAAACTATGGCTACACCTTC